This T cell receptor beta chain stems from a study of T cells after posttransplantation cyclophosphamide. The germline V gene encodes CDR1 KGHSH and CDR2 LQKENI. The CDR3 contains 14 residues. The V and J ends lost 0 bases and 2 bases respectively, with 4 bases between them. Assay used: immunoSEQ multiplex PCR; TCRdb lists only in-frame clones, some missing. The top ten hold around 1.2% of the sample, which has more than 12,000 clones, around four fifths seen once. The receptor's source is a man aged 50-59 years. What was sequenced was memory CD4+ T cells sorted from PBMCs. The chain combines TRBV18 with TRBJ2-2; D not certain. The CDR3 region is CASSPPSNTGELFF. The CDR3 coding sequence is TGTGCCAGCTCACCACCTTCTAACACCGGGGAGCTGTTTTTT.